The next 25 T cell receptor beta chains were all read from a single sample in a study of cytotoxic CD8 clonotypes in ibrutinib-treated CLL. Only in-frame clones appear in the TCRdb table, and some are missing; sequencing was by immunoSEQ multiplex PCR. This table has 12,000 or so clones, over 75% appearing once. The material sequenced was PBMCs, taken at disease progression, from a patient treated with ibrutinib. These receptors originate from a human donor with chronic lymphocytic leukemia.

The chain combines TRBV18 with TRBJ2-1; 13 nucleotides align to TRBD2. Germline V gene lookup returns CDR1 KGHSH and CDR2 LQKENI. This CDR3 is 16 amino acids long. V lost 5 bases, J lost 8 bases, and 9 bases stayed unmatched. CDR3 loop: CASSSRLAGGNDEQFF. CDR3 bases: TGTGCCAGCTCATCGCGACTAGCGGGAGGAAACGATGAGCAGTTCTTC.

The CDR3 DNA is TGTGCCAGCACTCCGACACAAGGCACAGATACGCAGTATTTT. The encoded protein is CASTPTQGTDTQYF. The chain links TRBV18 to TRBJ2-3; D is undetermined. Trimming stripped 8 bases from V and 1 base from J, with 13 bases between. The CDR3 has 14 residues. Germline CDR1 and CDR2: KGHSH and LQKENI.

V and J are TRBV27 and TRBJ2-5; D may be TRBD2 (6 bases). The CDR3 covers 18 residues. Trimming left V 0 bases short and J 2 bases short, with 19 bases between. Germline CDR1 reads MNHEY; CDR2 reads SMNVEV (reference sequence). CDR3 protein: CASSLSFGGGRRQETQYF. The CDR3 nucleotides are TGTGCCAGCAGTTTATCGTTCGGGGGTGGGCGGAGACAAGAGACCCAGTACTTC.

The rearrangement joins TRBV9 to TRBJ1-3; D call uncertain. This CDR3 region has 17 residues. V lost 0 bases to trimming and J lost 0 bases, with 13 bases between them. Germline V lookup: CDR1 SGDLS, CDR2 YYNGEE. CDR3 coding DNA: TGTGCCAGCAGCGTAGAAGGCTTTTCCTTCTCTGGAAACACCATATATTTT. Encoded protein: CASSVEGFSFSGNTIYF.

By sample fraction, this clone is medium-sized (0.01 to 0.1%). The chain is built from TRBV7-2 and TRBJ2-1; TRBD2 aligns across 14 bases. This CDR3 is 17 amino acids long. Germline CDR1 reads SGHTA; CDR2 reads FQGNSA. The V segment lost 5 bases and the J segment 3 bases; nucleotides outside the gene matches: 6. The chain's CDR3 is CASSLGLAGVGYNEQFF. The CDR3 bases are TGTGCCAGCAGCCTGGGACTAGCGGGAGTGGGCTACAATGAGCAGTTCTTC.

Only one count was recorded for this clone. V is TRBV5-1 and J is TRBJ2-6; D remains ambiguous. The CDR3 is 15 amino acids. V gave up 0 bases and J gave up 2 bases, with 6 bases separating them. CDR1 SGHRS and CDR2 YFSETQ come from the germline V gene. The CDR3: CASSLGQAGANVLTF. The DNA of the CDR3 is TGCGCCAGCAGCTTGGGGCAGGCTGGGGCCAACGTCCTGACTTTC.

This clone appeared a few times. The rearrangement links TRBV7-2 to TRBJ2-3; D gene uncertain. This CDR3 comprises 12 residues. The V gene's germline CDR1 is SGHTA and CDR2 FQGNSA. With 4 bases removed from V and 6 bases from J, the gap between germline ends came to 8 bases. CDR3 sequence reads: CASSSYGDTQYF. The CDR3 nucleotides are TGTGCCAGCAGCTCCTATGGGGATACGCAGTATTTT.

The chain has TRBV7-2 and TRBJ1-1, with a possible D match to TRBD1 (5 bases). In germline, CDR1 is SGHTA, CDR2 FQGNSA. The length of the CDR3 is 14 residues. Trimming cost V 3 bases and J 1 base, with 9 bases left between them. CDR3 bases: TGTGCCAGCAGCTTCGATGGGGGGAACACTGAAGCTTTCTTT. Protein product: CASSFDGGNTEAFF.

The chain uses TRBV10-3 and TRBJ2-5; maybe TRBD1 (6 bases). Deletions cut 6 bases from V and 2 bases from J, with 13 bases between. There are 14 residues in the CDR3. In germline, CDR1 is ENHRY, CDR2 SYGVKD. DNA of the CDR3: TGTGCCATCAGAGTACAGGGTGGTCAAGAGACCCAGTACTTC. It codes for CAIRVQGGQETQYF.

The V call is TRBV18, the J call TRBJ2-7; 8 nucleotides agree with TRBD1. J gave up 1 base and V 3 bases, and 11 bases lay outside the gene matches. The CDR3 is 17 residues long. The germline V gene encodes CDR1 KGHSH and CDR2 LQKENI. DNA of the CDR3: TGTGCCAGCTCACCCTCGGAAATCGGACAGGGATCCTACGAGCAGTACTTC. Translating it yields CASSPSEIGQGSYEQYF.

V and J are TRBV10-3 and TRBJ1-1, with 9 bases identical to TRBD1. The CDR3 totals 17 residues. The junction had 11 bases not matched to a gene; V was cut back by 6 bases and J by 0 bases. Germline lookup yields CDR1 ENHRY and CDR2 SYGVKD. The DNA of the CDR3 is TGTGCCATCAGACAAAGAACAGGGGGCCTAATGAACACTGAAGCTTTCTTT. Encoded protein: CAIRQRTGGLMNTEAFF.

The chain uses TRBV7-9 and TRBJ2-6, with D tentatively TRBD2 (5 bases). From germline, CDR1 is SEHNR and CDR2 FQNEAQ (reference sequence). This CDR3 comprises 15 residues. Trimming took off 6 bases at V and 4 bases at J, with 13 bases between the two ends. CDR3 sequence (DNA): TGTGCCAGCAGGGCCGAGCGGAGCGGGGCCAACGTCCTGACTTTC. Translation: CASRAERSGANVLTF.

In this sample, this clone turned up once. This chain connects TRBV10-3 to TRBJ2-5; TRBD2 aligns across 7 bases. The germline CDR1 and CDR2 sequences are ENHRY and SYGVKD. V gave up 10 bases and J gave up 5 bases; unmatched junction bases: 7. The CDR3 contains 12 residues. The CDR3 reads CATMGGGETQYF. The CDR3 coding sequence is TGTGCCACCATGGGGGGAGGGGAGACCCAGTACTTC.

This clone has more than one count but fewer than ten. DNA of the CDR3: TGTGCCAGCAGCCAACAGACCTACTCTGGAAACACCATATATTTT. The encoded protein is CASSQQTYSGNTIYF. This rearrangement joins TRBV14 to TRBJ1-3, with no clear D. V dropped 2 bases and J dropped 0 bases, with 8 bases sitting between them. The germline CDR1 and CDR2 sequences are SGHDN and FVKESK. The CDR3 sequence is 15 residues long.

This chain links TRBV14 with TRBJ2-7; 7 nucleotides match TRBD1. This CDR3 comprises 16 residues. V lost 3 bases, J lost 3 bases, and 11 bases stayed unmatched. CDR1 and CDR2 from the germline V gene are SGHDN and FVKESK. CDR3 sequence (DNA): TGTGCCAGCAGCCAGGCTCTCTACCCAGGGGGCTACGAGCAGTACTTC. It yields the protein CASSQALYPGGYEQYF.

The CDR3 DNA reads TGTGCCAGCAGTTACAGCCGGGACAGCTCCTACGAGCAGTACTTC. Translating gives CASSYSRDSSYEQYF. V gene TRBV6-6 combines with J gene TRBJ2-7; the match to TRBD1 covers 7 bases. Trimming at V came to 2 bases and at J to 0 bases, leaving 4 bases not matched to a gene. This CDR3 has 15 residues. Germline CDR1 MNHNY, CDR2 SVGAGI (reference sequence).

The genes are TRBV5-4 and TRBJ2-2; maybe TRBD1 (6 bases). V shed 2 bases and J shed 5 bases, with 13 bases lying between them. The CDR3 covers 15 residues. CDR1 and CDR2 (germline): SGHNT, YYREEE (reference sequence). DNA for the CDR3: TGTGCCAGCAGCTTATCAGACAGGTCGACCGGGGAGCTGTTTTTT. This encodes CASSLSDRSTGELFF.

The chain joins TRBV11-3 to TRBJ2-3, with TRBD2 matching over 7 bases. The V gene end was trimmed by 1 base and the J gene end by 7 bases; junction bases not matched to a gene: 8. The CDR3 loop spans 15 amino acids. Germline V gives CDR1 SGHNT, CDR2 YENEEA. Here the CDR3 DNA reads TGTGCCAGCAGCTTAGTTGCGGGGGAGGTGTATACGCAGTATTTT. The encoded protein is CASSLVAGEVYTQYF.

The V gene is TRBV7-9, the J gene TRBJ1-2, with 9 positions matching TRBD1. Germline V lookup: CDR1 SEHNR, CDR2 FQNEAQ (reference sequence). There are 14 residues in the CDR3. The V segment lost 7 bases and the J segment 6 bases; nucleotides outside the gene matches: 9. In DNA, the CDR3 is TGTGCCAGCACCGAGACAGGGGGAGGAAATGGCTACACCTTC. Its translation: CASTETGGGNGYTF.

The chain links TRBV6-1 to TRBJ1-1; D is unresolved. This CDR3 has 11 residues. Germline CDR1 MNHNS, CDR2 SASEGT. Trimming took off 3 bases at V and 4 bases at J, with 3 bases between the two ends. CDR3 loop: CASSDSTEAFF. For the CDR3, the DNA is TGTGCCAGCAGTGACAGCACTGAAGCTTTCTTT.

This clone appeared a few times. This chain joins TRBV7-9 and TRBJ2-5; D is perhaps TRBD1 or TRBD2 (5 bases each). This CDR3 has 14 residues. Trimming took 5 bases from V and 1 from J, leaving 11 bases between them. Germline lookup yields CDR1 SEHNR and CDR2 FQNEAQ (reference sequence). CDR3 sequence (DNA): TGTGCCAGCAGCCATACCGGGACCCAAGAGACCCAGTACTTC. It codes for CASSHTGTQETQYF. The complete variable domain, with remaining parts taken from reference TRBV7-9 and TRBJ2-5, reads DTGVSQNPRHKITKRGQNVTFRCDPISEHNRLYWYRQTLGQGPEFLTYFQNEAQLEKSRLLSDRFSAERPKGSFSTLEIQRTEQGDSAMYLCASSHTGTQETQYFGPGTRLLVL.

This clone was seen only once. The chain recombines TRBV28 with TRBJ2-5; a weak D match, TRBD1 (5 bases). V lost 2 bases to trimming and J lost 2 bases, with 12 bases between them. Germline V CDR1 and CDR2: MDHEN, SYDVKM. This CDR3 is built from 15 residues. In DNA, the CDR3 is TGTGCCAGCAGTTTAGGCAGGGCCATTCAAGAGACCCAGTACTTC. Protein sequence: CASSLGRAIQETQYF. The full variable domain, completed using reference TRBV28 and TRBJ2-5, is DVKVTQSSRYLVKRTGEKVFLECVQDMDHENMFWYRQDPGLGLRLIYFSYDVKMKEKGDIPEGYSVSREKKERFSLILESASTNQTSMYLCASSLGRAIQETQYFGPGTRLLVL.

The chain recombines TRBV10-1 with TRBJ2-1, with 10 positions matching TRBD2. V lost 4 bases and J lost 12; bases outside the gene matches: 15. The CDR3 length is 16 residues. Germline values: CDR1 WNHNN, CDR2 SYGVQD (reference sequence). This CDR3 reads CASSARKGLASSGQFF. Written as DNA, the CDR3 is TGCGCCAGCAGTGCCCGAAAGGGACTAGCGAGCTCTGGGCAGTTCTTC.

This clone was seen a few times. J is TRBJ2-3 and V is TRBV28; D possibly corresponds to TRBD1 (5 bases). This CDR3 spans 14 amino acids. V was shortened by 3 bases and J by 2 bases, with 9 bases between the two germline ends. Germline values: CDR1 MDHEN, CDR2 SYDVKM. The CDR3 region has the DNA TGTGCCAGCAGTTTGTCAGGGTTCACAGATACGCAGTATTTT. Translating gives CASSLSGFTDTQYF. Looking up the rest from reference TRBV28 and TRBJ2-3 gives the full variable domain: DVKVTQSSRYLVKRTGEKVFLECVQDMDHENMFWYRQDPGLGLRLIYFSYDVKMKEKGDIPEGYSVSREKKERFSLILESASTNQTSMYLCASSLSGFTDTQYFGPGTRLTVL.

V is TRBV11-3 and J is TRBJ2-1; 7 bases map to TRBD1. CDR1 is SGHNT and CDR2 is YENEEA in the germline V gene. The CDR3 is 14 residues long. The junction had 3 bases not matched to a gene; V was cut back by 1 base and J by 6 bases. The CDR3 bases are TGTGCCAGCAGCTTAGTGTCAGGGGGCAATGAGCAGTTCTTC. Protein: CASSLVSGGNEQFF.